The source of this T cell receptor beta chain is a study of blood T cell repertoires in COVID-19. The protocol was immunoSEQ multiplex PCR, while the TCRdb copy is restricted to in-frame clones and leaves out a portion. Of about 130,000 clones in the sample, just over 75% were seen once. Germline trimming cut 2 bases from V and 7 bases from J; bases unmatched to any gene: 2. This CDR3 is 13 amino acids long. The sequenced sample consisted of peripheral blood. This sequence was found in a human donor in a cohort sampled during active COVID-19. This chain uses TRBV12-3 or TRBV12-4 with TRBJ1-5; 7 positions agree with TRBD1. CDR3 loop: CASSLTGDQPQHF. Written as DNA, the CDR3 is TGTGCCAGCAGTTTAACAGGGGACCAGCCCCAGCATTTT.